This T cell receptor beta chain was captured in a study of vaccination effects on CD4 cells after COVID-19. As regards this clone: What it binds is not known.

The CDR3 has 11 residues. V was shortened by 6 bases and J by 4 bases, with 7 bases between the two germline ends. From germline, CDR1 is DFQATT and CDR2 SNEGSKA (reference sequence). Produced via immunoSEQ multiplex PCR; TCRdb's table is partial and in-frame only. The table shows tens of thousands of clones, with around 75% occurring only once. Sequencing followed a ViraFEST assay step that expanded antigen-specific CD4+ T cells with viral peptide pools. Subsequent to a culture period of more than 8 days, CD4+ T cells were isolated. Material: CD4+ T cells from PBMCs cultured with HCoV-229E spike peptides, obtained before COVID-19 vaccination. V gene TRBV20-1 combines with J gene TRBJ1-5; TRBD1 is a possible D gene (5 bases). The TCR sequence derives from a human donor who received a COVID-19 vaccine. In DNA form, the CDR3 reads TGCAGTGCGGGGGTGAATCAGCCCCAGCATTTT. The encoded protein is CSAGVNQPQHF.